The 32 T cell receptor beta chains listed next were all sequenced from one sample in a study of shared clonotypes between healthy human individuals. Using immunoSEQ multiplex PCR, the repertoire was profiled, and TCRdb retains in-frame clones only, with some absent. This table has approximately 2,000,000 clones, over 85% appearing once. Terminally differentiated effector memory CD45RA+ cells were left out of the naive CD8 fraction, which was CD45RO-negative and positively selected for CCR7. Source material: naive CD8+ T cells from PBMCs. Receptors originate from a man aged 18-30 years in good health. Some clones in this sample may be carry-over from other donors' samples.

The DNA for the CDR3 is TGCGCCAGCAGCTTGTGGGATCCGGGGGGCGTCACAGATACGCAGTATTTT. It encodes CASSLWDPGGVTDTQYF. The chain is built from TRBV5-1 and TRBJ2-3; perhaps TRBD2 as D (7 bases). The CDR3 extends over 17 amino acids. The V gene lost 1 base and the J gene lost 2 bases, with 17 bases spanning the gap. Germline CDR1 reads SGHRS; CDR2 reads YFSETQ. The full variable domain, its missing parts supplied by reference TRBV5-1 and TRBJ2-3, is KAGVTQTPRYLIKTRGQQVTLSCSPISGHRSVSWYQQTPGQGLQFLFEYFSETQRNKGNFPGRFSGRQFSNSRSEMNVSTLELGDSALYLCASSLWDPGGVTDTQYFGPGTRLTVL.

The chain recombines TRBV6-5 with TRBJ2-1; D remains unclear. Per germline, CDR1 MNHEY and CDR2 SVGAGI. The ends were cut back, 2 bases at V and 0 bases at J, with 11 bases in the middle. The CDR3 is 16 residues long. This CDR3 reads CASSYVGYSSYNEQFF. The CDR3 DNA reads as TGTGCCAGCAGTTACGTTGGATACAGCTCCTACAATGAGCAGTTCTTC.

The chain joins TRBV5-5 to TRBJ2-7; unclear D gene. Trimming took 0 bases from V and 1 from J, leaving 5 bases between them. Germline V gene lookup returns CDR1 SGHKS and CDR2 YYEKEE (reference sequence). The CDR3 has 13 amino acids. For the CDR3, the DNA is TGTGCCAGCAGCTTGGATCTATCCTACGAGCAGTACTTC. Residues: CASSLDLSYEQYF.

The chain links TRBV10-3 to TRBJ2-1, with D unresolved. The V gene's germline CDR1 is ENHRY and CDR2 SYGVKD. This CDR3 comprises 14 residues. V was clipped by 7 bases and J by 6 bases, with 16 bases between them. The CDR3 DNA reads as TGTGCCATCACCGAACCGGGCTCGACCAATGAGCAGTTCTTC. This gives the protein CAITEPGSTNEQFF.

This clone was observed a few times. This chain links TRBV4-1 with TRBJ2-1; D not certain. The germline CDR1 and CDR2 sequences are MGHRA and YSYEKL. The CDR3 runs 14 residues. V gave up 0 bases and J gave up 8 bases, with 11 bases separating them. The CDR3 region has the DNA TGCGCCAGCAGCCAAGACCCTGAAGGATATGAGCAGTTCTTC. Translation: CASSQDPEGYEQFF.

The chain uses TRBV7-2 and TRBJ2-3; D not certain. V was clipped by 2 bases and J by 3 bases, with 12 bases between them. Germline loops: CDR1 SGHTA, CDR2 FQGNSA. The CDR3 length is 15 residues. This chain's CDR3 is CASSLRLLGTDTQYF. The DNA for the CDR3 is TGTGCCAGCAGCTTAAGGTTGCTAGGGACAGATACGCAGTATTTT. Using reference TRBV7-2 and TRBJ2-3 for the parts outside the CDR3, the full variable domain is GAGVSQSPSNKVTEKGKDVELRCDPISGHTALYWYRQSLGQGLEFLIYFQGNSAPDKSGLPSDRFSAERTGGSVSTLTIQRTQQEDSAVYLCASSLRLLGTDTQYFGPGTRLTVL.

J is TRBJ2-7 and V is TRBV15; TRBD2 aligns across 14 bases. There are 15 residues in the CDR3. CDR1 and CDR2 from the germline V gene are LNHNV and YYDKDF (reference sequence). The J segment lost 5 bases and the V segment lost 5 bases, leaving 5 bases of the junction unmatched. As DNA, the CDR3 is TGTGCCACCAGCTGGGGACTAGCGGGAGCCCACGAGCAGTACTTC. Protein: CATSWGLAGAHEQYF. Supplemented by reference TRBV15 and TRBJ2-7, the full variable domain reads DAMVIQNPRYQVTQFGKPVTLSCSQTLNHNVMYWYQQKSSQAPKLLFHYYDKDFNNEADTPDNFQSRRPNTSFCFLDIRSPGLGDTAMYLCATSWGLAGAHEQYFGPGTRLTVT.

This clone was seen a handful of times. The sample holds other DNA sequences that translate to the same CDR3. The rearrangement uses TRBV19 and TRBJ1-1; D remains unclear. CDR1 and CDR2 (germline): LNHDA, SQIVND (reference sequence). Deletions cut 6 bases from V and 5 bases from J, with 7 bases between. The CDR3 loop spans 11 amino acids. DNA for the CDR3: TGTGCCAGTAGGTCGGGGACTGAAGCTTTCTTT. Amino acid sequence: CASRSGTEAFF.

V usage is TRBV7-9 and J usage is TRBJ2-1; tentatively, D is TRBD1 (6 bases). V was shortened by 4 bases and J by 5 bases, with 18 bases between the two germline ends. CDR1 SEHNR and CDR2 FQNEAQ come from the germline V gene (reference sequence). The CDR3 extends over 16 amino acids. The DNA of the CDR3 is TGTGCCAGCAGCTGGATGGATTTCAGGGGAAACAATGAGCAGTTCTTC. Amino acid sequence: CASSWMDFRGNNEQFF.

The rearrangement joins TRBV23-1 to TRBJ2-1; maybe TRBD2 (5 bases). TRBV23-1 is an ORF for which the function is uncertain. The CDR3 length is 16 residues. Trimming took off 1 base at V and 7 bases at J, with 17 bases between the two ends. The CDR3 region is CASSQLGLQDRNEQFF. The CDR3 DNA sequence: TGCGCCAGCAGTCAATTAGGACTCCAAGACCGGAATGAGCAGTTCTTC.

V usage is TRBV28 and J usage is TRBJ2-3, with a tentative D call TRBD1 (5 bases). Per the germline V gene, CDR1 is MDHEN and CDR2 is SYDVKM. This CDR3 is built from 16 residues. Trimming left V 5 bases short and J 2 bases short, with 17 bases between. CDR3 amino acids: CASSTQARADTDTQYF. In DNA, the CDR3 is TGTGCCAGCAGTACCCAGGCCAGGGCGGACACAGATACGCAGTATTTT.

The chain has TRBV29-1 and TRBJ2-2; 10 bases line up with TRBD1. The V gene's germline CDR1 is SQVTM and CDR2 ANQGSEA. The ends lost 6 bases at V and 7 bases at J; junction bases unmatched: 14. This CDR3 contains 16 residues. The CDR3 spells CSVVVPGQGFGGELFF. In nucleotides, the CDR3 is TGCAGCGTGGTTGTCCCGGGACAGGGGTTCGGCGGGGAGCTGTTTTTT.

J is TRBJ1-2 and V is TRBV27; the D gene is possibly TRBD1 (5 bases). V shed 2 bases and J shed 6 bases, with 16 bases lying between them. The CDR3 length is 15 residues. The germline CDR1 and CDR2 sequences are MNHEY and SMNVEV (reference sequence). CDR3 nucleotide sequence: TGTGCCAGCAGTTTACGTGGGCAGGGATGGAATGGCTACACCTTC. Protein product: CASSLRGQGWNGYTF.

This chain joins TRBV28 and TRBJ2-7; D might be TRBD1 (5 bases). The V end was cut by 5 bases, the J end by 2 bases, with 13 bases between. The CDR3 totals 14 residues. Germline loops: CDR1 MDHEN, CDR2 SYDVKM. CDR3: CASSPQGSPYEQYF. DNA of the CDR3: TGTGCCAGCAGTCCTCAGGGTTCGCCCTACGAGCAGTACTTC.

The chain combines TRBV6-6 with TRBJ1-3; 7 bases are a match to TRBD1. There are 15 residues in the CDR3. The germline gives CDR1 MNHNY, CDR2 SVGAGI (reference sequence). The V gene end was trimmed by 6 bases and the J gene end by 0 bases; junction bases not matched to a gene: 5. The DNA of the CDR3 is TGTGCCAGCAGCGCAGGGGGTAGCTCTGGAAACACCATATATTTT. It codes for CASSAGGSSGNTIYF.

The chain recombines TRBV7-9 with TRBJ2-7; D is ambiguous. The CDR3 consists of 16 residues. V lost 5 bases and J lost 2, with 19 bases in between. CDR1 is SEHNR, CDR2 FQNEAQ, per germline (reference sequence). CDR3 DNA sequence: TGTGCCAGCAGCCTTCCCCGTGGTGTTAATCCCTACGAGCAGTACTTC. The encoded protein is CASSLPRGVNPYEQYF.

The chain combines TRBV9 with TRBJ2-5; 7 nucleotides line up with TRBD2. The V and J ends lost 0 bases and 2 bases, in that order; junction bases with no gene match: 7. The germline CDR1 and CDR2 sequences are SGDLS and YYNGEE. The CDR3 has 16 residues. The CDR3 nucleotides are TGTGCCAGCAGCGTAGCCGGGGGGAGATCTCAAGAGACCCAGTACTTC. Its protein product is CASSVAGGRSQETQYF. The full variable domain, its missing parts supplied by reference TRBV9 and TRBJ2-5, is DSGVTQTPKHLITATGQRVTLRCSPRSGDLSVYWYQQSLDQGLQFLIQYYNGEERAKGNILERFSAQQFPDLHSELNLSSLELGDSALYFCASSVAGGRSQETQYFGPGTRLLVL.

This rearrangement joins TRBV5-6 to TRBJ2-7; D not resolved. Trimming left V 2 bases short and J 4 bases short, with 7 bases between. The V gene's germline CDR1 is SGHDT and CDR2 YYEEEE. The CDR3 has 12 amino acids. CDR3 nucleotide sequence: TGTGCCAGCAGCTTTGGCAGATACGAGCAGTACTTC. Protein sequence: CASSFGRYEQYF.

A word on this clone: The sample has other DNA sequences that encode this CDR3 too. The chain has TRBV28 and TRBJ2-2, with D unresolved. This CDR3 region has 15 residues. Trimming cost V 1 base and J 1 base, with 7 bases left between them. Germline lookup yields CDR1 MDHEN and CDR2 SYDVKM. CDR3 in DNA: TGTGCCAGCAGTTTATTCGTAGGGAACACCGGGGAGCTGTTTTTT. Translation: CASSLFVGNTGELFF.

The chain is built from TRBV7-8 and TRBJ2-6; 7 bases are shared with TRBD2. Germline V lookup: CDR1 SGHVS, CDR2 FQNEAQ. This CDR3 contains 17 residues. V gave up 7 bases and J gave up 4 bases; unmatched junction bases: 13. CDR3: CASIPWGGGLGANVLTF. Written as DNA, the CDR3 is TGTGCCAGCATCCCCTGGGGGGGAGGCCTCGGGGCCAACGTCCTGACTTTC. The whole variable domain, filled in from reference TRBV7-8 and TRBJ2-6, reads GAGVSQSPRYKVAKRGQDVALRCDPISGHVSLFWYQQALGQGPEFLTYFQNEAQLDKSGLPSDRFFAERPEGSVSTLKIQRTQQEDSAVYLCASIPWGGGLGANVLTFGAGSRLTVL.

Here the CDR3 reads CASSYPQGNEQFF. The CDR3 DNA is TGTGCCAGCAGCTACCCGCAGGGCAATGAGCAGTTCTTC. V usage is TRBV7-9 and J usage is TRBJ2-1; possible D gene TRBD1, 5 bases. This CDR3 spans 13 amino acids. The germline V and J ends were trimmed by 4 bases and 6 bases, with 10 bases remaining between them. Germline lookup yields CDR1 SEHNR and CDR2 FQNEAQ (reference sequence). Combining the CDR3 with reference TRBV7-9 and TRBJ2-1 gives the whole variable domain DTGVSQNPRHKITKRGQNVTFRCDPISEHNRLYWYRQTLGQGPEFLTYFQNEAQLEKSRLLSDRFSAERPKGSFSTLEIQRTEQGDSAMYLCASSYPQGNEQFFGPGTRLTVL.

This clone showed up just once. An end of the junction differs from the germline gene, which may be a read error. The chain employs TRBV5-4 and TRBJ1-2, with D hard to call. This CDR3 spans 18 amino acids. CDR1 is SGHNT and CDR2 is YYREEE in the germline V gene (reference sequence). CDR3 residues: CASSLSFPSRQANYGYTF. For the CDR3, the DNA is TGCGCCAGCAGTCTCTCATTTCCCTCCCGCCAGGCTAACTATGGCTACACCTTC.

The chain employs TRBV28 and TRBJ1-3; 7 bases line up with TRBD1. V lost 8 bases and J lost 3; bases outside the gene matches: 4. The V gene's germline CDR1 is MDHEN and CDR2 SYDVKM. The CDR3 extends over 13 amino acids. This CDR3 is CASSTGFGNTIYF. DNA of the CDR3: TGTGCCAGCTCGACAGGGTTTGGAAACACCATATATTTT.

This clone was picked up a small number of times. The chain recombines TRBV6-5 with TRBJ1-1; D perhaps matches TRBD1 (6 bases). Per the germline V gene, CDR1 is MNHEY and CDR2 is SVGAGI. This CDR3 is built from 13 residues. V was trimmed by 2 bases and J by 3 bases, leaving 7 bases between them. CDR3 nucleotides: TGTGCCAGCAGTTACGGGACATACACTGAAGCTTTCTTT. Protein product: CASSYGTYTEAFF.

This sequence joins TRBV29-1 and TRBJ2-1; a possible D gene is TRBD2 (6 bases). V was cut by 0 bases and J by 8 bases, with 14 bases left in between. The CDR3 length is 14 residues. Looked up from germline, CDR1 is SQVTM and CDR2 is ANQGSEA. CDR3 amino acids: CSVEDRRTNYEQFF. DNA of the CDR3: TGCAGCGTTGAAGATCGGCGGACTAACTATGAGCAGTTCTTC.

The rearrangement joins TRBV28 to TRBJ2-2, with 7 positions matching TRBD2. V lost 6 bases and J lost 3; bases outside the gene matches: 4. CDR1 and CDR2 (germline): MDHEN, SYDVKM. There are 14 residues in the CDR3. CDR3 nucleotides: TGTGCCAGCAGCCGGACTAGTTACACCGGGGAGCTGTTTTTT. Residues: CASSRTSYTGELFF.

The chain couples TRBV25-1 to TRBJ1-2; 10 nucleotides match TRBD1. V was pared by 6 bases and J by 0 bases, with 7 bases of the junction left unmatched. This CDR3 spans 16 amino acids. Germline CDR1 and CDR2: MGHDK and SYGVNS. CDR3: CASRGDRGGSNYGYTF. The CDR3 nucleotides are TGTGCCAGCAGGGGGGACAGGGGAGGCTCTAACTATGGCTACACCTTC.

This clone has just one count. The V and J genes are TRBV4-2 and TRBJ1-2; no firm D call. Germline CDR1 LGHNA, CDR2 YNFKEQ. Trimming removed 0 bases from V and 7 bases from J, with 0 bases in between. The CDR3 is 10 residues long. The CDR3 region has the DNA TGTGCCAGCAGCCAAGATGGCTACACCTTC. Its translation is CASSQDGYTF.

This chain links TRBV28 with TRBJ2-5; D is ambiguous. The DNA end favors TRBJ2-7, so the J call may be wrong. Germline assignment: CDR1 MDHEN and CDR2 SYDVKM. The CDR3 has 15 residues. The CDR3 DNA reads TGTGCCAGCAGCCGCGAGCAGGAGCTACCCTACGAGCAGTACTTC. Translation gives CASSREQELPYEQYF.

V usage is TRBV4-1 and J usage is TRBJ2-3; 12 nucleotides agree with TRBD2. Trimming took 2 bases from V and 5 from J; bases not matched to a gene: 5. CDR1 and CDR2 (germline): MGHRA, YSYEKL. The CDR3 has 16 residues. The CDR3 sequence is CASSQSSGRALDTQYF. The CDR3 DNA is TGCGCCAGCAGCCAATCTAGCGGGAGGGCCCTAGATACGCAGTATTTT.

The V and J genes are TRBV27 and TRBJ2-3, with D perhaps being TRBD1 or TRBD2 (5 bases each). CDR3 length equals 17 residues. The germline CDR1 and CDR2 sequences are MNHEY and SMNVEV (reference sequence). Trimming cost V 3 bases and J 1 base, with 17 bases left between them. In DNA, the CDR3 is TGTGCCAGCAGTTTGGTTGCTGGGGCCGGGGGCACAGATACGCAGTATTTT. Its protein product is CASSLVAGAGGTDTQYF.

The chain links TRBV6-6 to TRBJ2-7; TRBD2 aligns across 8 bases. This CDR3 contains 16 residues. Looked up from germline, CDR1 is MNHNY and CDR2 is SVGAGI (reference sequence). J was trimmed by 0 bases and V by 0 bases; bases with no gene match: 4. The CDR3 DNA sequence: TGTGCCAGCAGTTACTCCGGGGGGGTCCGCTCCTACGAGCAGTACTTC. Amino acid sequence: CASSYSGGVRSYEQYF.